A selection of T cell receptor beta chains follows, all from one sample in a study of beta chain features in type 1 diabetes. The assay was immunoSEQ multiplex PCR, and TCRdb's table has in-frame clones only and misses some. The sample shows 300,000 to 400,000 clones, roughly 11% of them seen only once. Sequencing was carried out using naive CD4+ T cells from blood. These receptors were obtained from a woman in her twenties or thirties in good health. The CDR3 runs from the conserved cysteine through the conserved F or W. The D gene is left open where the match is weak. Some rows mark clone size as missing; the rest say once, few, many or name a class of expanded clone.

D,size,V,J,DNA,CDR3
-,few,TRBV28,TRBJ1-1,TGTGCCAGCAGTTTAAAGGCGGAATACGCTGAAGCTTTCTTT,CASSLKAEYAEAFF
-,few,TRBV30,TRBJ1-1,TGTGCCTGGAGGAAAACAGTCTTCGGCACTGAAGCTTTCTTT,CAWRKTVFGTEAFF
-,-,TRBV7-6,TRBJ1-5,TGTGCCAGCAGCTTGAGGATTTGGAATCAGCCCCAGCATTTT,CASSLRIWNQPQHF
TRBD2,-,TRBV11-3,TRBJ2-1,TGTGCCAGCAGCCGCGGGACTAGTAAGAGCAACAATGAGCAGTTCTTC,CASSRGTSKSNNEQFF
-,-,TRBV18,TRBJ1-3,TGTGCCAGCTCACCGGGGCAGGGTTCTGGAAACACCATATATTTT,CASSPGQGSGNTIYF
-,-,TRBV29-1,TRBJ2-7,TGCAGCGTTGAAGGGACAACCTACGAGCAGTACTTC,CSVEGTTYEQYF
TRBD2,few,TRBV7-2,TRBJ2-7,TGTGCCAGCAGCTCTGCTCTAGCGGGAGTTCGCGAGCAGTACTTC,CASSSALAGVREQYF
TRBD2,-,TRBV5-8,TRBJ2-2,TGTGCCAGCAGCTTGGAGGGCGGGAGGAGCACCGGGGAGCTGTTTTTT,CASSLEGGRSTGELFF
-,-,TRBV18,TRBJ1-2,TGTGCCAGCTCACCACCGAATCAAGGGGGTAACTATGGCTACACCTTC,CASSPPNQGGNYGYTF
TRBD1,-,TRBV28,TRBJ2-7,TGTGCCAGCAGTCCGGGACAGGGACCCTACGAGCAGTACTTC,CASSPGQGPYEQYF
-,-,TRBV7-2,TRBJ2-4,TGTGCCAGCAGCTTGTATCGGGGAGACATTCAGTACTTC,CASSLYRGDIQYF
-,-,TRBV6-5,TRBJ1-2,TGTGCCAGTCTCCAGGGAGGCTATGGCTACACCTTC,CASLQGGYGYTF
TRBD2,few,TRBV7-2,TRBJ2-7,TGTGCCAGCAGCTCACCGACTAGCGTCTACGAGCAGTACTTC,CASSSPTSVYEQYF
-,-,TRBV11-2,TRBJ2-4,TGTGCCAGCAGCTTAGAGGCAGGTCGGAACATTCAGTACTTC,CASSLEAGRNIQYF
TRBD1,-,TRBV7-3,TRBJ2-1,TGTGCCAGCAGCTCCCGGGACAGCTCCTACAATGAGCAGTTCTTC,CASSSRDSSYNEQFF
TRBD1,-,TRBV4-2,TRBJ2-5,TGTGCCAGCAGCCAGACAGGGATTCGAGAGACCCAGTACTTC,CASSQTGIRETQYF
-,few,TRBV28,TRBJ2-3,TGTGCCAGCAGTTTCGGCGGGCCTTCCACAGATACGCAGTATTTT,CASSFGGPSTDTQYF
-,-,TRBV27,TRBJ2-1,TGTGCCAGCAGTTTAGGTCCAGACTTGATCAATGAGCAGTTCTTC,CASSLGPDLINEQFF
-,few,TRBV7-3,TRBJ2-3,TGTGCCAGCAGCCCAGGACTGGAGACAGATACGCAGTATTTT,CASSPGLETDTQYF
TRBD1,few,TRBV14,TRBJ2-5,TGTGCCAGCAGCCACCGACAGGGCGGAGAGACCCAGTACTTC,CASSHRQGGETQYF
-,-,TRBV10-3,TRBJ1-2,TGTGCCATCAGTGGACAGAGCTATGGCTACACCTTC,CAISGQSYGYTF
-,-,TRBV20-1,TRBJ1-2,TGCAGTGTCGCGGTTAACTATGGCTACACCTTC,CSVAVNYGYTF
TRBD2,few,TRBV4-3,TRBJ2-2,TGCGCCAGCAGCCAACTAGCGGGAGACGTATTAGGGGAGCTGTTTTTT,CASSQLAGDVLGELFF
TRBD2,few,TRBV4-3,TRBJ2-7,TGCGCCAGCAGCCGGACTTGGGGAGCGGGAGGCTACGAGCAGTACTTC,CASSRTWGAGGYEQYF
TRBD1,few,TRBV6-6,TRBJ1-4,TGTGCCAGCGGGCACCGGGACAGCTCAACTAATGAAAAACTGTTTTTT,CASGHRDSSTNEKLFF
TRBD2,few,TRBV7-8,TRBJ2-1,TGTGCCAGCATTTCTAGCGGGAGGACCTCCTACAATGAGCAGTTCTTC,CASISSGRTSYNEQFF
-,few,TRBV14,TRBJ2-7,TGTGCCAGCAGCCGCACAGGGTACCAGCAGTACTTC,CASSRTGYQQYF
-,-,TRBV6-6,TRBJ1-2,TGTGCCAGCAGTCTTAGGGGCCTCCAGGGCTACACCTTC,CASSLRGLQGYTF
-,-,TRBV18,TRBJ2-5,TGTGCCAGCTCGCGTTTAAATAGCGAGCGGAAAGAGACCCAGTACTTC,CASSRLNSERKETQYF
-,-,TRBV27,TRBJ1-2,TGTGCCAGCAGTTCCCCCGGACAGATTAACTATGGCTACACCTTC,CASSSPGQINYGYTF
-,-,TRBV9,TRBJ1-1,TGTGCCAGCAGCCCCCATTCCGGGAGGAAGAACACTGAAGCTTTCTTT,CASSPHSGRKNTEAFF
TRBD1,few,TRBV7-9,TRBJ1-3,TGTGCCACCCAGGACAGGGAAGTTAACGACTCTGGAAACACCATATATTTT,CATQDREVNDSGNTIYF
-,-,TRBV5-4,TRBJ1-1,TGTGCCAGCAGCCCAATGAACACTGAAGCTTTCTTT,CASSPMNTEAFF
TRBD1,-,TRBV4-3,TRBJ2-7,TGCGCCAGCAGCCAAGGACAGGGGGCTTACGAGCAGTACTTC,CASSQGQGAYEQYF
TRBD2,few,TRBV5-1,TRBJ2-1,TGCGCCAGCAGCTTAGCGGGAGGGCCGAGTAATGAGCAGTTCTTC,CASSLAGGPSNEQFF
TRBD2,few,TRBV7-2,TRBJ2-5,TGTGCCAGCAGGTCTCTAGCGGGGGCCCAAGAGACCCAGTACTTC,CASRSLAGAQETQYF
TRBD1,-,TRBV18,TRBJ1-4,TGTGCCAGCTCACCAAGTTTTGCCCAGGGGGCAGCGGGTGAAAAACTGTTTTTT,CASSPSFAQGAAGEKLFF
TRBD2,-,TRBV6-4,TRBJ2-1,TGTGCCAGCAGCCCGACTAGCGGGAGTTCTAATGAGCAGTTCTTC,CASSPTSGSSNEQFF
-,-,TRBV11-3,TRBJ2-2,TGTGCCAGCAGCCCACAGGGGAGGCACACCGGGGAGCTGTTTTTT,CASSPQGRHTGELFF
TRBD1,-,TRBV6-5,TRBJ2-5,TGTGCCAGCAGTTACCGAACAGGGGGTTGGGAAGAGACCCAGTACTTC,CASSYRTGGWEETQYF
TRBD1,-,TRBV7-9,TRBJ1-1,TGTGCCAGCAGCTCCCCCAACAGGGGGATGGCTTTCTTT,CASSSPNRGMAFF
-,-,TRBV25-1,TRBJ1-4,TGTGCCAGCAGTGAAGACTCAACCTGGCCATATGAAAAACTGTTTTTT,CASSEDSTWPYEKLFF
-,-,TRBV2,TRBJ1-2,TGTGCCAGCGACCCGTATACTCCCTGGGGGGATGGCTACACCTTC,CASDPYTPWGDGYTF